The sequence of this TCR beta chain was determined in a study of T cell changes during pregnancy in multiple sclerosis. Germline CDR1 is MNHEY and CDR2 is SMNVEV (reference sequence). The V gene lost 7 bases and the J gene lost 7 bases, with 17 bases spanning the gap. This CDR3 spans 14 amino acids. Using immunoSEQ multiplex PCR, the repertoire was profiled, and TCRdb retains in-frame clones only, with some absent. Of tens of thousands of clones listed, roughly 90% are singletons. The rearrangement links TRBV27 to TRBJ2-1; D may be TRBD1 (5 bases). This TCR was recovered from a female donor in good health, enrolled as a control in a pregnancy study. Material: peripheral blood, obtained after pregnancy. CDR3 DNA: TGTGCCAGCATGGGGCAGGGTGTCCGGAATGAGCAGTTCTTC. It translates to CASMGQGVRNEQFF.